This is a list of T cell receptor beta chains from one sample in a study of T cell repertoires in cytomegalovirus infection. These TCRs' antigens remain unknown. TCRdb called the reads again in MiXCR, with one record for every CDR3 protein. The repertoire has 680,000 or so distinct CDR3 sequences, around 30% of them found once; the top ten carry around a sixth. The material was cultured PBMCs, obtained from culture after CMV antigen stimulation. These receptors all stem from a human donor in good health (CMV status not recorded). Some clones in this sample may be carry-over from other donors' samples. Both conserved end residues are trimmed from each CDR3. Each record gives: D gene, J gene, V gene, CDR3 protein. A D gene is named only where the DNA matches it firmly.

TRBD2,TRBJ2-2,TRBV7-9,ASSRALAGVMNTGVLF
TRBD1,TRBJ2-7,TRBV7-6,ASSLDRARFYEQY
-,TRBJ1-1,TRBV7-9,ASSLGQLGMVF
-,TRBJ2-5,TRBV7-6,ASSSTAEGETQY
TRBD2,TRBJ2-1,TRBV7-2,ASSTWTSGGRNEQF
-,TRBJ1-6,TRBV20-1,SARVLGGNRDSPLH
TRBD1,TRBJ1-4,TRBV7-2,ASSARTGGGVEKLF
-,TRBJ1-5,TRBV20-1,SASRSVNQPQH
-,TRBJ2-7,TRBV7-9,ASSLSRDIGPH
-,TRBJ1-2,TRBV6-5,ASSYSDGSYGYT
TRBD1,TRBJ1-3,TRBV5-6,ASSYGQGGSGNTIY
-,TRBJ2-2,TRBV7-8,ASSYRENTGELF
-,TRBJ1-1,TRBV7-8,ASSLAFTGTEAF
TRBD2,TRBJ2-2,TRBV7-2,ASSLDLLAGALNTGELF
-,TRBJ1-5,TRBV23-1,ASSREEQSNQPQH
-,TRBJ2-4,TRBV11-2,ASSLVKVGQGKNKNIQY
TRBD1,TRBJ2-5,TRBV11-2,ASSHRQGALEGQY